Below, 23 T cell receptor beta chains from the same sample are listed, as sequenced in a study of beta chain features in type 1 diabetes. Expressed TCRB transcripts got sequenced, as all isolated RNA was reverse transcribed. Method: immunoSEQ multiplex PCR; TCRdb's copy keeps in-frame clones and lacks some. The sample records 620,000 or so clones, 15% being singletons. The sequenced material came from naive CD4+ T cells from blood. Receptor source: a man younger than 35 in good health.

The rearrangement uses TRBV28 and TRBJ2-5; 8 bases fit TRBD1. Trimming removed 4 bases from V and 4 bases from J; junction bases left unmatched: 11. This CDR3 contains 16 residues. CDR1 MDHEN and CDR2 SYDVKM come from the germline V gene. CDR3: CASSSPGDRKLETQYF. CDR3 DNA: TGTGCCAGCAGTTCCCCTGGGGACAGGAAATTAGAGACCCAGTACTTC.

The CDR3 loop is CAIQTGEGNTEAFF. CDR3 nucleotides: TGTGCCATCCAAACAGGGGAGGGTAACACTGAAGCTTTCTTT. This rearrangement joins TRBV10-3 to TRBJ1-1; 7 bases fit TRBD1. The CDR3 consists of 14 residues. Looked up from germline, CDR1 is ENHRY and CDR2 is SYGVKD. V lost 8 bases and J lost 2; bases outside the gene matches: 8.

This clone occurred a few times. The rearrangement joins TRBV5-1 to TRBJ2-1, with TRBD2 matching 9 bases. The CDR3 is 16 residues long. CDR1 is SGHRS and CDR2 is YFSETQ in the germline V gene. The V gene end was trimmed by 0 bases and the J gene end by 7 bases; junction bases not matched to a gene: 8. The DNA of the CDR3 is TGCGCCAGCAGCTTGGCCAGCGGGGGGACTTGGAATGAGCAGTTCTTC. Translation: CASSLASGGTWNEQFF.

In its sample, this clone was seen a few times. This chain links TRBV19 with TRBJ2-6, with a weak D call TRBD1 (5 bases). CDR1 is LNHDA and CDR2 is SQIVND in the germline V gene (reference sequence). This CDR3 has 16 amino acids. Trimming took off 0 bases at V and 4 bases at J, with 10 bases between the two ends. CDR3 nucleotides: TGTGCCAGTAGTATAGAAGGGGAATTGGGGGCCAACGTCCTGACTTTC. Its translation is CASSIEGELGANVLTF.

This clone was seen only a few times. This chain joins TRBV7-2 and TRBJ1-3; tentatively, D is TRBD1 (5 bases). V was shortened by 5 bases and J by 1 base, with 15 bases between the two germline ends. CDR3 length: 16 residues. Germline assignment: CDR1 SGHTA and CDR2 FQGNSA. Here the CDR3 DNA reads TGTGCCAGCAGCCATTCCTGGGGGATGTCTGGAAACACCATATATTTT. Protein product: CASSHSWGMSGNTIYF.

V is TRBV27 and J is TRBJ2-2, with D maybe TRBD2 (6 bases). The CDR3 consists of 14 residues. With 9 bases removed from V and 0 bases from J, the gap between germline ends came to 11 bases. Per germline, CDR1 MNHEY and CDR2 SMNVEV (reference sequence). DNA for the CDR3: TGTGCCAGTGGGGGGTGGACGAACACCGGGGAGCTGTTTTTT. It codes for CASGGWTNTGELFF.

This clone was recorded a few times. J is TRBJ2-1 and V is TRBV6-6, with D possibly TRBD2 on 7 matching bases. CDR3 length: 13 residues. Trimming left V 6 bases short and J 8 bases short, with 14 bases between. Germline CDR1 and CDR2: MNHNY and SVGAGI (reference sequence). CDR3 sequence (DNA): TGTGCCAGCAGAGTGGGGGGGGCACATGAGCAGTTCTTC. Translated: CASRVGGAHEQFF.

The rearrangement links TRBV5-4 to TRBJ1-1, with D possibly matching TRBD1 (5 bases). This CDR3 spans 15 amino acids. Trimming cost V 4 bases and J 8 bases, with 21 bases left between them. The germline gives CDR1 SGHNT, CDR2 YYREEE (reference sequence). CDR3 nucleotides: TGTGCCAGCAGCACCGACTTCGGGCGCTGGGGGGAAGCTTTCTTT. This sequence encodes CASSTDFGRWGEAFF.

Concerning this clone: A much larger clone sits a single nucleotide away, making a read error possible. The sample carries other DNA sequences with the same CDR3. The chain combines TRBV28 with TRBJ1-5; TRBD1 agrees at 9 bases. V was clipped by 6 bases and J by 2 bases; unmatched bases: 2. This CDR3 is built from 14 residues. Germline V gene lookup returns CDR1 MDHEN and CDR2 SYDVKM. The CDR3 loop is CASSRTGGNQPQHF. The CDR3 nucleotides read TGTGCCAGCAGCCGGACAGGGGGCAATCAGCCCCAGCATTTT. Drawing the rest from reference TRBV28 and TRBJ1-5, the complete variable domain is DVKVTQSSRYLVKRTGEKVFLECVQDMDHENMFWYRQDPGLGLRLIYFSYDVKMKEKGDIPEGYSVSREKKERFSLILESASTNQTSMYLCASSRTGGNQPQHFGDGTRLSIL.

The chain joins TRBV7-2 to TRBJ2-7; 7 nucleotides match TRBD2. The junction had 3 bases not matched to a gene; V was cut back by 1 base and J by 3 bases. CDR3 size: 14 residues. Germline V gene data show CDR1 as SGHTA and CDR2 as FQGNSA. CDR3 sequence reads: CASSLGPGGYEQYF. In nucleotides, the CDR3 is TGTGCCAGCAGCTTAGGTCCGGGGGGCTACGAGCAGTACTTC. Together with reference TRBV7-2 and TRBJ2-7, the CDR3 gives the full variable domain: GAGVSQSPSNKVTEKGKDVELRCDPISGHTALYWYRQSLGQGLEFLIYFQGNSAPDKSGLPSDRFSAERTGGSVSTLTIQRTQQEDSAVYLCASSLGPGGYEQYFGPGTRLTVT.

In its sample, this clone was seen a few times. The rearrangement links TRBV9 to TRBJ1-4; TRBD1 agrees at 7 bases. Trimming took 0 bases from V and 5 from J; bases not matched to a gene: 4. The CDR3 contains 15 residues. Germline CDR1 SGDLS, CDR2 YYNGEE. The CDR3 region has the DNA TGTGCCAGCAGCGTAGCGGGCAGGGGGAATGAAAAACTGTTTTTT. Translating gives CASSVAGRGNEKLFF.

In the case of this clone: Other DNA sequences from this sample encode an identical CDR3 as well. Here the CDR3 DNA reads TGTGCCATCAGGGGGACAGGTAGCAATCAGCCCCAGCATTTT. Protein sequence: CAIRGTGSNQPQHF. The chain joins TRBV10-3 to TRBJ1-5, with TRBD1 matching over 8 bases. Germline values: CDR1 ENHRY, CDR2 SYGVKD. V lost 6 bases, J lost 0 bases, and 1 base stayed unmatched. This CDR3 has 14 residues.

This clone came up a few times. This chain links TRBV4-3 with TRBJ2-4; TRBD1 matches 8 bases. The length of the CDR3 is 16 residues. Losses at the gene ends were 0 bases for V and 7 bases for J; bases not matched to a gene: 8. Germline CDR1 and CDR2: LGHNA and YSLEER. In nucleotides, the CDR3 is TGCGCCAGCAGCCAAGACCCACAGGGGGTGGGGAACATTCAGTACTTC. Translated: CASSQDPQGVGNIQYF.

This clone was seen ten or more times. V is TRBV21-1 and J is TRBJ2-7; the table's D call, TRBD2, was not checked against the DNA. TRBV21-1 is noted as a pseudogene. The CDR3 length is 15 residues. In DNA form, the CDR3 reads TGTGCCAGCAGCTCCCCTTGGACCGAGAGGGACGAGCAGTACTTC. Translation: CASSSPWTERDEQYF.

V is TRBV25-1 and J is TRBJ2-7; possible D gene TRBD2, 5 bases. Germline V gene sequence: CDR1 MGHDK, CDR2 SYGVNS. Trimming shortened V by 5 bases and J by 2 bases, and 10 bases separated the two germline ends. This CDR3 is 13 amino acids long. CDR3 sequence (DNA): TGTGCCAGCAGTTCTAGCCCTCCCTACGAGCAGTACTTC. It codes for CASSSSPPYEQYF.

In this sample, this clone turned up a few times. The chain has TRBV19 and TRBJ1-1; a possible D gene is TRBD1 (6 bases). CDR1 and CDR2 (germline): LNHDA, SQIVND (reference sequence). Trimming left V 5 bases short and J 6 bases short, with 13 bases between. This CDR3 is 13 amino acids long. CDR3 loop: CASSARQASEAFF. CDR3 nucleotide sequence: TGTGCCAGTAGTGCCCGACAGGCTTCTGAAGCTTTCTTT.

The rearrangement uses TRBV7-2 and TRBJ2-3; 14 nucleotides agree with TRBD2. The CDR3 is 19 residues long. The ends lost 3 bases at V and 4 bases at J; junction bases unmatched: 12. Germline V gene lookup returns CDR1 SGHTA and CDR2 FQGNSA. The CDR3 reads CASSFVGTSGGPVADTQYF. In DNA, the CDR3 is TGTGCCAGCAGCTTCGTGGGGACTAGCGGGGGACCGGTAGCAGATACGCAGTATTTT.

This sequence joins TRBV5-1 and TRBJ2-3, with 8 nucleotides matching TRBD2. The ends lost 3 bases at V and 2 bases at J; junction bases unmatched: 11. Germline CDR1 reads SGHRS; CDR2 reads YFSETQ. This CDR3 is built from 17 residues. The CDR3 region has the DNA TGCGCCAGCAGCTCCGGACTAGCCCCGTCCTTCACAGATACGCAGTATTTT. It translates to CASSSGLAPSFTDTQYF.

This clone was picked up a small number of times. The rearrangement links TRBV11-2 to TRBJ2-3, with TRBD2 as a possible D gene (6 bases). Looked up from germline, CDR1 is SGHAT and CDR2 is FQNNGV. The CDR3 runs 14 residues. The V gene lost 5 bases and the J gene lost 8 bases, with 17 bases spanning the gap. The chain's CDR3 is CASSKSRRVVTQYF. The CDR3 DNA sequence: TGTGCCAGCAGCAAGAGCAGGAGGGTCGTTACGCAGTATTTT.

This clone was seen more than once but under ten times. CDR3 sequence reads: CSVETSAYEQYF. The CDR3 region has the DNA TGCAGCGTTGAAACGAGCGCCTACGAGCAGTACTTC. The genes are TRBV29-1 and TRBJ2-7; no clear D. Germline CDR1 SQVTM, CDR2 ANQGSEA. Trimming took off 2 bases at V and 2 bases at J, with 7 bases between the two ends. The CDR3 totals 12 residues.

The chain has TRBV27 and TRBJ2-7; 12 nucleotides agree with TRBD2. V was clipped by 4 bases and J by 0 bases; unmatched bases: 7. The CDR3 spans 17 residues. Germline lookup yields CDR1 MNHEY and CDR2 SMNVEV (reference sequence). For the CDR3, the DNA is TGTGCCAGCAGTTCCCGGACTAGCGGGGCTTACTCCTACGAGCAGTACTTC. Protein product: CASSSRTSGAYSYEQYF.

The chain employs TRBV27 and TRBJ2-7; the match to TRBD1 covers 7 bases. The V and J ends lost 6 bases and 4 bases, in that order; junction bases with no gene match: 9. Germline V gives CDR1 MNHEY, CDR2 SMNVEV (reference sequence). The length of the CDR3 is 14 residues. In DNA, the CDR3 is TGTGCCAGCAGCCGGGACAGAGCACCTTACGAGCAGTACTTC. It encodes CASSRDRAPYEQYF.

The V gene is TRBV11-1, the J gene TRBJ1-1; no clear D gene. V was trimmed by 7 bases and J by 1 base, leaving 16 bases between them. Germline V gene data show CDR1 as SGHAT and CDR2 as FQDESV (reference sequence). This CDR3 has 15 amino acids. The chain's CDR3 is CASNFVGVPNTEAFF. The CDR3, as DNA: TGTGCCAGCAACTTTGTCGGGGTCCCGAACACTGAAGCTTTCTTT. Using reference TRBV11-1 and TRBJ1-1 for the parts outside the CDR3, the full variable domain is EAEVAQSPRYKITEKSQAVAFWCDPISGHATLYWYRQILGQGPELLVQFQDESVVDDSQLPKDRFSAERLKGVDSTLKIQPAELGDSAMYLCASNFVGVPNTEAFFGQGTRLTVV.